The source of this TCR beta chain is a study of blood T cell repertoires in COVID-19. For the study at large: PBMCs, B-cell-depleted T cells, or T cells provided the cDNA or gDNA that made up the material.

In the original analysis: Amplification of reference gene primers provided the estimated nucleated cell counts. Produced via immunoSEQ multiplex PCR; TCRdb's table is partial and in-frame only. V and J calls and clone size are those listed in that table; D and trimming were worked out from the DNA. The sample consists of approximately 150,000 clones, 79% of them appearing once. After removal of 1 base from V and 5 bases from J, the junction contained 4 bases not matched to a gene. The CDR3 has 14 amino acids. The germline V gene encodes CDR1 LNHDA and CDR2 SQIVND (reference sequence). A Seattle source enrolled patients during active infection and followed them longitudinally.

The chain joins TRBV19 to TRBJ2-5; 7 bases map to TRBD1. The source is a woman between 55 and 75 years old with COVID-19, enrolled during active disease. The sequenced material came from peripheral blood. The CDR3 nucleotides read TGTGCCAGTAGTATAGGAGGGGGCAGGGAGACCCAGTACTTC. It codes for CASSIGGGRETQYF. The whole variable domain, filled in from reference TRBV19 and TRBJ2-5, reads DGGITQSPKYLFRKEGQNVTLSCEQNLNHDAMYWYRQDPGQGLRLIYYSQIVNDFQKGDIAEGYSVSREKKESFPLTVTSAQKNPTAFYLCASSIGGGRETQYFGPGTRLLVL.